The 19 T cell receptor beta chains presented below share a single source sample, sequenced in a study of blood T cell repertoires in COVID-19. Assay used: immunoSEQ multiplex PCR; TCRdb lists only in-frame clones, some missing. The table includes some 190,000 clones, around 85% detected once. What was sequenced was peripheral blood. The receptors here all came from a woman aged 55-70 years with acute or convalescent COVID-19.

The rearrangement uses TRBV15 and TRBJ1-1; D is unclear. The CDR3 extends over 12 amino acids. CDR1 is LNHNV, CDR2 YYDKDF, per germline (reference sequence). V was pared by 3 bases and J by 1 base, with 3 bases between. The CDR3 here is CATSRANTEAFF. The CDR3, as DNA: TGTGCCACCAGCAGGGCGAACACTGAAGCTTTCTTT.

The V and J genes are TRBV29-1 and TRBJ2-4; 8 positions match TRBD1. Germline V gene sequence: CDR1 SQVTM, CDR2 ANQGSEA. V shed 7 bases, J shed 8 bases, and the junction held 4 bases outside the gene matches. The CDR3 totals 11 residues. The CDR3 sequence is CSADRGDIQYF. CDR3 nucleotide sequence: TGCAGCGCCGACAGGGGAGACATTCAGTACTTC.

This chain connects TRBV7-9 to TRBJ2-1, with a possible D match to TRBD1 (6 bases). V was trimmed by 4 bases and J by 2 bases, leaving 12 bases between them. This CDR3 is 15 amino acids long. CDR1 SEHNR and CDR2 FQNEAQ come from the germline V gene (reference sequence). Here the CDR3 reads CASSSHREAYNEQFF. CDR3 nucleotide sequence: TGTGCCAGCAGCTCACACAGGGAAGCCTACAATGAGCAGTTCTTC. Full variable domain (rest looked up from reference TRBV7-9 and TRBJ2-1): DTGVSQNPRHKITKRGQNVTFRCDPISEHNRLYWYRQTLGQGPEFLTYFQNEAQLEKSRLLSDRFSAERPKGSFSTLEIQRTEQGDSAMYLCASSSHREAYNEQFFGPGTRLTVL.

This rearrangement joins TRBV21-1 to TRBJ2-1; TRBD2, the D gene given by the table, was not confirmed from the DNA. TRBV21-1 is described as a pseudogene. The CDR3 runs 16 residues. The DNA of the CDR3 is TGTGCCAGCAGCAAATCCTACCCCCGCTCCTACAATGAGCAGTTCTTC. Translating it yields CASSKSYPRSYNEQFF.

V is TRBV6-5 and J is TRBJ1-5; the match to TRBD1 covers 9 bases. This CDR3 has 14 amino acids. CDR1 and CDR2 from the germline V gene are MNHEY and SVGAGI. V was clipped by 5 bases and J by 9 bases; unmatched bases: 8. CDR3 protein: CASSIGQGIGPQHF. CDR3 coding DNA: TGTGCCAGCAGTATAGGACAGGGGATAGGGCCCCAGCATTTT.

The chain has TRBV10-3 and TRBJ1-2; 7 bases map to TRBD1. The V gene end was trimmed by 10 bases and the J gene end by 2 bases; junction bases not matched to a gene: 7. CDR3 size: 13 residues. The germline gives CDR1 ENHRY, CDR2 SYGVKD. CDR3 bases: TGTGCCAGTGGACAGGACCTCAACTATGGCTACACCTTC. Its protein product is CASGQDLNYGYTF.

The rearrangement uses TRBV27 and TRBJ2-6, with 7 bases aligning to TRBD1. The CDR3 is made up of 19 amino acids. Germline V gene lookup returns CDR1 MNHEY and CDR2 SMNVEV (reference sequence). V lost 3 bases to trimming and J lost 0 bases; unmatched junction nucleotides: 11. The DNA of the CDR3 is TGTGCCAGCAGTTTCTACAGGGGCCCTTCCATCTCTGGGGCCAACGTCCTGACTTTC. Translation: CASSFYRGPSISGANVLTF.

The gene calls are TRBV5-4 and TRBJ2-7; 11 bases match TRBD2. Germline V lookup: CDR1 SGHNT, CDR2 YYREEE (reference sequence). The junction had 4 bases not matched to a gene; V was cut back by 2 bases and J by 6 bases. The CDR3 contains 14 residues. This chain's CDR3 is CASSLPGTSGEQYF. The CDR3 nucleotides are TGTGCCAGCAGCTTACCCGGGACTAGCGGCGAGCAGTACTTC.

The CDR3 is CASSLAGWGLLNTEAFF. The CDR3 DNA sequence: TGTGCCAGCAGCTTAGCGGGGTGGGGACTCCTGAACACTGAAGCTTTCTTT. The V call is TRBV7-8, the J call TRBJ1-1, with D possibly being TRBD1 (5 bases). The V gene's germline CDR1 is SGHVS and CDR2 FQNEAQ. The CDR3 is 17 residues long. Trimming left V 0 bases short and J 0 bases short, with 14 bases between. Together with reference TRBV7-8 and TRBJ1-1, the CDR3 gives the full variable domain: GAGVSQSPRYKVAKRGQDVALRCDPISGHVSLFWYQQALGQGPEFLTYFQNEAQLDKSGLPSDRFFAERPEGSVSTLKIQRTQQEDSAVYLCASSLAGWGLLNTEAFFGQGTRLTVV.

The chain joins TRBV6-6 to TRBJ2-3; D is unresolved. Trimming removed 2 bases from V and 2 bases from J, with 8 bases in between. Germline CDR1 is MNHNY and CDR2 is SVGAGI (reference sequence). CDR3 length: 14 amino acids. CDR3 region: CASSYGQNTDTQYF. Written as DNA, the CDR3 is TGTGCCAGCAGTTACGGGCAGAACACAGATACGCAGTATTTT.

This chain links TRBV24-1 with TRBJ2-1; no reliable D call. V gave up 2 bases and J gave up 9 bases, with 10 bases separating them. Per the germline V gene, CDR1 is KGHDR and CDR2 is SFDVKD. This CDR3 comprises 13 residues. CDR3 in DNA: TGTGCCACCAGTGATTGCGAGTACTGTGAGCAGTTCTTC. This gives the protein CATSDCEYCEQFF.

The J gene is TRBJ2-5, the V gene TRBV7-9, with D unclear. Germline CDR1 SEHNR, CDR2 FQNEAQ (reference sequence). This CDR3 region has 16 residues. V was shortened by 3 bases and J by 0 bases, with 14 bases between the two germline ends. The CDR3 sequence: CASSLGWRENQETQYF. The DNA for the CDR3 is TGTGCCAGCAGCTTGGGTTGGAGAGAGAACCAAGAGACCCAGTACTTC.

This clone was recorded only once. The V and J genes are TRBV9 and TRBJ2-2; D is unclear. The V end lost 4 bases, the J end lost 4 bases, and 8 bases lay between the germline ends. CDR1 and CDR2 from the germline V gene are SGDLS and YYNGEE. The CDR3 is made up of 13 amino acids. This chain's CDR3 is CASSLQFTGELFF. The CDR3 DNA reads TGTGCCAGCAGCCTCCAGTTCACCGGGGAGCTGTTTTTT.

The rearrangement uses TRBV30 and TRBJ1-2; TRBD1 agrees at 9 bases. The CDR3 runs 15 residues. In germline, CDR1 is GTSNPN, CDR2 SVGIG (reference sequence). J gave up 8 bases and V 0 bases, and 10 bases lay outside the gene matches. The CDR3 spells CAWSVLGQGPGGYTF. The CDR3 coding sequence is TGTGCCTGGAGTGTACTAGGACAGGGGCCCGGGGGCTACACCTTC. The whole variable domain, remainder taken from reference TRBV30 and TRBJ1-2, is SQTIHQWPATLVQPVGSPLSLECTVEGTSNPNLYWYRQAAGRGLQLLFYSVGIGQISSEVPQNLSASRPQDRQFILSSKKLLLSDSGFYLCAWSVLGQGPGGYTFGSGTRLTVV.

The chain couples TRBV7-8 to TRBJ2-7, with 7 bases lining up with TRBD2. The germline V gene encodes CDR1 SGHVS and CDR2 FQNEAQ. V was pared by 4 bases and J by 2 bases, with 8 bases of the junction left unmatched. There are 15 residues in the CDR3. The CDR3 region has the DNA TGTGCCAGCAGCTCCTCTAGCGGACACACCTACGAGCAGTACTTC. Translated: CASSSSSGHTYEQYF.

The chain carries TRBV7-8 and TRBJ1-1; D is uncertain. The germline CDR1 and CDR2 sequences are SGHVS and FQNEAQ. The ends were cut back, 5 bases at V and 1 base at J, with 8 bases in the middle. The CDR3 consists of 13 residues. The CDR3 DNA follows: TGTGCCAGCAGCCTACTACCGAACACTGAAGCTTTCTTT. It specifies CASSLLPNTEAFF.

The chain employs TRBV28 and TRBJ1-4; the D gene is possibly TRBD1 (5 bases). Germline-derived CDR1 and CDR2 are MDHEN and SYDVKM. The CDR3 covers 13 residues. V was cut by 5 bases and J by 8 bases, with 12 bases left in between. The CDR3 reads CASSPQGIEKLFF. CDR3 coding DNA: TGTGCCAGCAGTCCCCAGGGAATCGAAAAACTGTTTTTT.

The chain recombines TRBV19 with TRBJ1-4, with D possibly TRBD1 on 5 matching bases. Per germline, CDR1 LNHDA and CDR2 SQIVND (reference sequence). This CDR3 contains 15 residues. V was clipped by 7 bases and J by 0 bases, with 12 bases between them. The CDR3 bases are TGTGCCAGTAAGGACGGAGGGGCAACTAATGAAAAACTGTTTTTT. Residues: CASKDGGATNEKLFF. Full variable domain (outside the CDR3, taken from reference TRBV19 and TRBJ1-4): DGGITQSPKYLFRKEGQNVTLSCEQNLNHDAMYWYRQDPGQGLRLIYYSQIVNDFQKGDIAEGYSVSREKKESFPLTVTSAQKNPTAFYLCASKDGGATNEKLFFGSGTQLSVL.

Comments on this clone: At one boundary the junction diverges from the germline segment, which might be a read error. J is TRBJ1-1 and V is TRBV11-3; 7 bases align to TRBD1. The CDR3 sequence is 14 residues long. Looked up from germline, CDR1 is SGHNT and CDR2 is YENEEA. The CDR3 here is CASSLLRGNAEAFF. The DNA of the CDR3 is TGTGCCAGCAGCTTACTCAGGGGGAACGCTGAAGCTTTCTTT.